What follows are 5 T cell receptor beta chains derived from one specimen sequenced in a study of blood T cell repertoires in COVID-19. Libraries were prepared by immunoSEQ multiplex PCR; TCRdb keeps only in-frame clonotypes and omits some of them. The sample has roughly 250,000 clones; 75% to 90% are singletons. The source material was peripheral blood. Receptors originate from a woman aged 40 to 50 with acute or convalescent COVID-19.

The sample holds one count of this clone. This chain uses TRBV6-4 with TRBJ1-6; D gene unclear. The CDR3 runs 15 residues. Trimming removed 3 bases from V and 10 bases from J, with 16 bases in between. The V gene's germline CDR1 is MRHNA and CDR2 SNTAGT. CDR3 amino acids: CASSERGRERSPLHF. For the CDR3, the DNA is TGTGCCAGCAGTGAACGAGGACGGGAGAGATCACCCCTCCACTTT.

The V call is TRBV24-1, the J call TRBJ2-3, with TRBD2 matching over 10 bases. Germline CDR1 and CDR2: KGHDR and SFDVKD. The CDR3 totals 13 residues. The V and J ends lost 7 bases and 6 bases, in that order; junction bases with no gene match: 3. CDR3 region: CATRLAGEDTQYF. The CDR3, as DNA: TGTGCCACCAGGCTAGCGGGGGAGGATACGCAGTATTTT.

The chain couples TRBV5-6 to TRBJ1-2, with D tentatively TRBD1 (6 bases). CDR3 length equals 16 residues. Germline V gene data show CDR1 as SGHDT and CDR2 as YYEEEE. V was pared by 2 bases and J by 0 bases, with 14 bases between. The DNA for the CDR3 is TGTGCCAGCAGCTTCCTAGACAGGTCGGCTAACTATGGCTACACCTTC. Protein product: CASSFLDRSANYGYTF. Full variable domain (remainder filled in from reference TRBV5-6 and TRBJ1-2): DAGVTQSPTHLIKTRGQQVTLRCSPKSGHDTVSWYQQALGQGPQFIFQYYEEEERQRGNFPDRFSGHQFPNYSSELNVNALLLGDSALYLCASSFLDRSANYGYTFGSGTRLTVV.

V gene TRBV19 combines with J gene TRBJ1-6; TRBD1 agrees at 9 bases. V lost 8 bases and J lost 7; bases outside the gene matches: 3. From germline, CDR1 is LNHDA and CDR2 SQIVND (reference sequence). CDR3 size: 13 residues. CDR3 loop: CASGDRVNSPLHF. In nucleotides, the CDR3 is TGTGCCAGTGGGGACAGGGTCAATTCACCCCTCCACTTT.

The genes are TRBV11-2 and TRBJ1-2; D call uncertain. Trimming pared 1 base from V and 0 bases from J, leaving 9 bases between. This CDR3 region has 15 residues. The germline gives CDR1 SGHAT, CDR2 FQNNGV. The CDR3 protein is CASSLAQAANYGYTF. For the CDR3, the DNA is TGTGCCAGCAGCTTAGCCCAGGCAGCTAACTATGGCTACACCTTC. Full variable domain (missing parts from reference TRBV11-2 and TRBJ1-2): EAGVAQSPRYKIIEKRQSVAFWCNPISGHATLYWYQQILGQGPKLLIQFQNNGVVDDSQLPKDRFSAERLKGVDSTLKIQPAKLEDSAVYLCASSLAQAANYGYTFGSGTRLTVV.